What follows are 32 T cell receptor beta chains derived from one specimen sequenced in a study of T cell repertoires in cytomegalovirus infection. TCRdb recomputed calls from the reads with MiXCR, one row per CDR3 protein. Among around 130,000 distinct CDR3 sequences, approximately 9.2% were seen once, and the ten largest hold around 10%. Sample: PBMCs. The receptors derive from a human donor in good health (CMV status not recorded). Some clones in this sample may be carry-over from other donors' samples.

Many counts were recorded for this clonotype. The rearrangement links TRBV7-2 to TRBJ2-3, with D maybe TRBD1 (6 bases). The CDR3 extends over 14 amino acids. Germline V CDR1 and CDR2: SGHTA, FQGNSA. V was clipped by 4 bases and J by 8 bases, with 16 bases between them. The CDR3 loop reads CASSYGTFRGTQYF. The CDR3 DNA reads TGTGCCAGCAGCTACGGGACATTTCGTGGTACGCAGTATTTT.

This clonotype occurred many times. CDR3 amino acids: CASESQGTTGGYTF. The CDR3 nucleotides are TGTGCCAGCGAGTCCCAGGGAACCACTGGGGGCTACACCTTC. The rearrangement links TRBV28 to TRBJ1-2; D perhaps matches TRBD1 (5 bases). Germline V gene data show CDR1 as MDHEN and CDR2 as SYDVKM. The V gene lost 8 bases and the J gene lost 8 bases, with 21 bases spanning the gap. The CDR3 runs to 14 residues.

This clonotype was counted only a few times. The rearrangement uses TRBV20-1 and TRBJ1-6; 9 bases agree with TRBD1. CDR1 is DFQATT, CDR2 SNEGSKA, per germline (reference sequence). The CDR3 consists of 16 residues. V was pared by 2 bases and J by 14 bases, with 16 bases of the junction left unmatched. CDR3 amino acids: CSARSPGQGGQAALHF. The DNA of the CDR3 is TGCAGTGCTAGATCGCCGGGACAGGGTGGGCAGGCGGCCCTCCACTTT.

This clonotype was counted at least ten times. V is TRBV29-1 and J is TRBJ2-2; D might be TRBD1 (5 bases). CDR1 is SQVTM and CDR2 is ANQGSEA in the germline V gene. This CDR3 region has 13 residues. V was trimmed by 5 bases and J by 4 bases, leaving 11 bases between them. CDR3 DNA: TGCAGCGTTTCTCCTCAGGGCACCGGGGAGCTGTTTTTT. It specifies CSVSPQGTGELFF.

This clonotype was seen at least ten times. In DNA, the CDR3 is TGTGCCAGCAGTTTCCTAGACAGGTACCAAGAGACCCAGTACTTC. Residues: CASSFLDRYQETQYF. The chain employs TRBV6-2 or TRBV6-3 and TRBJ2-5, with D possibly matching TRBD1 (6 bases). CDR1 is MNHEY and CDR2 is SVGEGT in the germline V gene. This CDR3 comprises 15 residues. Trimming removed 4 bases from V and 0 bases from J, with 12 bases in between.

In this sample, this clonotype turned up many times. J is TRBJ1-2 and V is TRBV7-2; D gene uncertain. The V end lost 5 bases, the J end lost 2 bases, and 15 bases lay between the germline ends. This CDR3 spans 15 amino acids. CDR1 and CDR2 from the germline V gene are SGHTA and FQGNSA. The CDR3 sequence: CASSRSLDGNYGYTF. The CDR3 nucleotides are TGTGCCAGCAGCCGTTCCCTGGACGGAAACTATGGCTACACCTTC.

This clonotype has at least ten counts. V and J are TRBV19 and TRBJ2-1; D may be TRBD1 or TRBD2 (5 bases each). The CDR3 extends over 14 amino acids. The germline gives CDR1 LNHDA, CDR2 SQIVND (reference sequence). Trimming pared 8 bases from V and 7 bases from J, leaving 18 bases between. CDR3 nucleotide sequence: TGTGCCAGTCGCCTGGGTGGGGGTAAGAATGAGCAGTTCTTC. Its translation is CASRLGGGKNEQFF.

There are many counts of this clonotype. The chain employs TRBV28 and TRBJ1-5; TRBD1 matches at 7 bases. CDR1 MDHEN and CDR2 SYDVKM come from the germline V gene. V lost 2 bases to trimming and J lost 0 bases; unmatched junction nucleotides: 13. The CDR3 runs to 19 residues. DNA for the CDR3: TGTGCCAGCAGTTTACGAGACAGGGTGAATCAGTATAGCAATCAGCCCCAGCATTTT. Translating gives CASSLRDRVNQYSNQPQHF.

This clonotype was picked up many times. This chain links TRBV19 with TRBJ1-6; D gene uncertain. The CDR3 spans 13 residues. The V end lost 7 bases, the J end lost 5 bases, and 9 bases lay between the germline ends. Germline V gene sequence: CDR1 LNHDA, CDR2 SQIVND (reference sequence). CDR3 DNA: TGTGCCAGTAATCTGTGGAATAATTCACCCCTCCACTTT. As protein: CASNLWNNSPLHF.

The chain carries TRBV19 and TRBJ1-5, with a weak D call TRBD1 (6 bases). V was clipped by 3 bases and J by 4 bases, with 16 bases between them. The CDR3 runs 16 residues. Per the germline V gene, CDR1 is LNHDA and CDR2 is SQIVND (reference sequence). The CDR3 here is CASSIGPTGQNQPQHF. The CDR3, as DNA: TGTGCCAGTAGTATTGGCCCGACAGGTCAGAATCAGCCCCAGCATTTT.

In its sample, this clonotype was seen many times. This sequence joins TRBV5-1 and TRBJ1-1; the D gene is possibly TRBD1 (6 bases). The ends were cut back, 1 base at V and 1 base at J, with 11 bases in the middle. The CDR3 extends over 15 amino acids. The germline V gene has CDR1 SGHRS and CDR2 YFSETQ. CDR3 sequence (DNA): TGCGCCAGCAGCTTGACGGCAGGGGAGAACACTGAAGCTTTCTTT. It is translated as CASSLTAGENTEAFF. Drawing the rest from reference TRBV5-1 and TRBJ1-1, the complete variable domain is KAGVTQTPRYLIKTRGQQVTLSCSPISGHRSVSWYQQTPGQGLQFLFEYFSETQRNKGNFPGRFSGRQFSNSRSEMNVSTLELGDSALYLCASSLTAGENTEAFFGQGTRLTVV.

This clonotype was recorded at least ten times. The gene calls are TRBV6-1 and TRBJ2-1; tentatively, D is TRBD2 (5 bases). Germline CDR1 and CDR2: MNHNS and SASEGT. The CDR3 is made up of 18 amino acids. Trimming removed 6 bases at V and 0 bases at J, with 21 bases between. CDR3 sequence reads: CASRKRGWTGSSYNEQFF. CDR3 bases: TGTGCCAGCAGGAAACGCGGATGGACGGGAAGCTCCTACAATGAGCAGTTCTTC.

This clonotype occurred many times. The CDR3, as DNA: TGTGCCAGCAGCTTAGGGGCCGGCTATGGCTACACCTTC. Amino acids: CASSLGAGYGYTF. This sequence joins TRBV7-2 and TRBJ1-2; D remains unclear. The CDR3 runs to 13 residues. Deletions cut 1 base from V and 4 bases from J, with 7 bases between. Germline loops: CDR1 SGHTA, CDR2 FQGNSA.

This clonotype has a count of ten or more. This rearrangement joins TRBV7-9 to TRBJ2-7; 7 bases line up with TRBD1. V shed 4 bases and J 1 base; nucleotides not matched to a gene: 7. The CDR3 consists of 15 residues. Germline V gene data show CDR1 as SEHNR and CDR2 as FQNEAQ (reference sequence). In DNA, the CDR3 is TGTGCCAGCAGCTCCCCAAGGACAGGTTCCTACGAGCAGTACTTC. Amino acids: CASSSPRTGSYEQYF.

This clonotype was seen at least ten times. The chain employs TRBV14 and TRBJ2-3; 7 bases map to TRBD2. V shed 0 bases, J shed 3 bases, and the junction held 3 bases outside the gene matches. Germline lookup yields CDR1 SGHDN and CDR2 FVKESK. The CDR3 runs 15 residues. The DNA of the CDR3 is TGTGCCAGCAGCCAAGAGAAACTAGCGACAGATACGCAGTATTTT. Protein sequence: CASSQEKLATDTQYF.

Concerning this clonotype itself: A read error may explain this, as a much larger clone is one base away. The rearrangement joins TRBV6-1 to TRBJ2-3, with D tentatively TRBD1 (6 bases). Per the germline V gene, CDR1 is MNHNS and CDR2 is SASEGT. Between the trimmed V and J ends, which lost 10 bases and 0 bases, there was a span of 11 bases. CDR3 length: 13 residues. The CDR3 DNA follows: TGTGCCAACAGGGTAACTAGCACAGATACGCAGTATTTT. Its protein product is CANRVTSTDTQYF.

Many counts were recorded for this clonotype. V usage is TRBV15 and J usage is TRBJ2-4, with 7 nucleotides matching TRBD2. The CDR3 is 16 residues long. CDR1 is LNHNV and CDR2 is YYDKDF in the germline V gene (reference sequence). With V trimmed by 5 bases and J by 7 bases, 14 bases remained unmatched. The CDR3 sequence: CATSHGGPNGGNIQYF. As DNA, the CDR3 is TGTGCCACCAGCCACGGAGGACCCAACGGGGGGAACATTCAGTACTTC. Filled out from reference TRBV15 and TRBJ2-4, the complete variable domain reads DAMVIQNPRYQVTQFGKPVTLSCSQTLNHNVMYWYQQKSSQAPKLLFHYYDKDFNNEADTPDNFQSRRPNTSFCFLDIRSPGLGDTAMYLCATSHGGPNGGNIQYFGAGTRLSVL.

In its sample, this clonotype was seen a few times. The V gene is TRBV29-1, the J gene TRBJ1-1; 8 bases agree with TRBD1. The CDR3 extends over 15 amino acids. Germline assignment: CDR1 SQVTM and CDR2 ANQGSEA. The V and J ends lost 4 bases and 1 base, in that order; junction bases with no gene match: 8. The CDR3 loop is CSVVKDRVRNTEAFF. Here the CDR3 DNA reads TGCAGCGTTGTCAAGGACAGGGTAAGGAACACTGAAGCTTTCTTT.

This clonotype has at least ten counts. The chain carries TRBV4-1 and TRBJ2-7; the D call may be TRBD1 or TRBD2 (5 bases each). CDR1 and CDR2 from the germline V gene are MGHRA and YSYEKL. The germline V and J ends were trimmed by 0 bases and 5 bases, with 23 bases remaining between them. This CDR3 region has 18 residues. The CDR3 coding sequence is TGCGCCAGCAGCCAAGACGGGGACGGAATTAGGGGCGGCGACGAGCAGTACTTC. This translates into CASSQDGDGIRGGDEQYF.

Only a few counts were recorded for this clonotype. The gene calls are TRBV10-3 and TRBJ2-3; 8 nucleotides agree with TRBD1. Trimming at V came to 8 bases and at J to 1 base, leaving 8 bases not matched to a gene. This CDR3 contains 15 residues. The germline V gene has CDR1 ENHRY and CDR2 SYGVKD. This CDR3 reads CAIGGGQGGTDTQYF. CDR3 bases: TGTGCCATCGGGGGAGGACAGGGAGGCACAGATACGCAGTATTTT.

This clonotype occurred many times. The chain couples TRBV7-2 to TRBJ2-5; unclear D gene. Trimming pared 3 bases from V and 5 bases from J, leaving 10 bases between. From germline, CDR1 is SGHTA and CDR2 FQGNSA. The CDR3 spans 13 residues. The CDR3 loop reads CASSFGQVETQYF. The CDR3, as DNA: TGTGCCAGCAGCTTTGGGCAGGTCGAGACCCAGTACTTC. The whole variable domain, filled in from reference TRBV7-2 and TRBJ2-5, reads GAGVSQSPSNKVTEKGKDVELRCDPISGHTALYWYRQSLGQGLEFLIYFQGNSAPDKSGLPSDRFSAERTGGSVSTLTIQRTQQEDSAVYLCASSFGQVETQYFGPGTRLLVL.

Ten or more counts support this clonotype. The rearrangement links TRBV7-9 to TRBJ2-5; 12 bases align to TRBD2. CDR3 length equals 14 residues. Germline CDR1 and CDR2: SEHNR and FQNEAQ (reference sequence). The V and J ends lost 4 bases and 3 bases, in that order; junction bases with no gene match: 0. The CDR3 nucleotides read TGTGCCAGCAGCTGGACTAGCGGGGAAGAGACCCAGTACTTC. Residues: CASSWTSGEETQYF. Full variable domain (outside the CDR3, taken from reference TRBV7-9 and TRBJ2-5): DTGVSQNPRHKITKRGQNVTFRCDPISEHNRLYWYRQTLGQGPEFLTYFQNEAQLEKSRLLSDRFSAERPKGSFSTLEIQRTEQGDSAMYLCASSWTSGEETQYFGPGTRLLVL.

V usage is TRBV7-9 and J usage is TRBJ2-7; 9 nucleotides align to TRBD1. V shed 4 bases and J 4 bases; nucleotides not matched to a gene: 5. Germline V gene lookup returns CDR1 SEHNR and CDR2 FQNEAQ (reference sequence). The CDR3 runs 14 residues. CDR3 bases: TGTGCCAGCAGCTCGGACAGGGGTCGGTACGAGCAGTACTTC. The encoded protein is CASSSDRGRYEQYF.

This clonotype has ten or more counts. This chain joins TRBV7-2 and TRBJ1-5, with TRBD1 matching over 7 bases. The germline V gene encodes CDR1 SGHTA and CDR2 FQGNSA. This CDR3 comprises 14 residues. V was pared by 4 bases and J by 2 bases, with 2 bases of the junction left unmatched. In nucleotides, the CDR3 is TGTGCCAGCAGCTCCGGGACAGGCAATCAGCCCCAGCATTTT. Protein sequence: CASSSGTGNQPQHF.

The chain recombines TRBV7-9 with TRBJ1-2; the D gene is possibly TRBD1 (6 bases). The V end was cut by 3 bases, the J end by 5 bases, with 13 bases between. Germline V gene sequence: CDR1 SEHNR, CDR2 FQNEAQ (reference sequence). The CDR3 spans 14 residues. Written as DNA, the CDR3 is TGTGCCAGCAGCTTCGGCAGGGGAAATTATGGCTACACCTTC. This codes for CASSFGRGNYGYTF.

This clonotype has at least ten counts. The chain has TRBV12-3 or TRBV12-4 and TRBJ1-1, with TRBD1 identical over 9 bases. V shed 5 bases, J shed 1 base, and the junction held 5 bases outside the gene matches. CDR3 length equals 15 residues. The CDR3 loop is CASSPRTGENTEAFF. In DNA, the CDR3 is TGTGCCAGCAGTCCACGGACAGGGGAGAACACTGAAGCTTTCTTT.

This clonotype was counted many times. V usage is TRBV5-6 and J usage is TRBJ1-1; no reliable D call. The CDR3 spans 17 residues. Looked up from germline, CDR1 is SGHDT and CDR2 is YYEEEE. V lost 3 bases to trimming and J lost 0 bases, with 18 bases between them. CDR3 in amino acids: CASSSPGRIPMNTEAFF. The CDR3 DNA reads TGTGCCAGCAGCTCTCCGGGTAGGATTCCCATGAACACTGAAGCTTTCTTT.

A few counts support this clonotype. The chain links TRBV28 to TRBJ1-2; D is uncertain. The CDR3 contains 13 residues. Germline CDR1 MDHEN, CDR2 SYDVKM. With 7 bases removed from V and 4 bases from J, the gap between germline ends came to 13 bases. DNA of the CDR3: TGTGCCAGCAATCCCGCGGACCCCTATGGCTACACCTTC. Its translation is CASNPADPYGYTF.

Many counts were recorded for this clonotype. The gene calls are TRBV7-2 and TRBJ1-2, with D tentatively TRBD1 (6 bases). The V and J ends lost 4 bases and 4 bases respectively, with 10 bases between them. Germline CDR1 SGHTA, CDR2 FQGNSA. The CDR3 is 13 residues long. CDR3 loop: CASSSLDSYGYTF. Written as DNA, the CDR3 is TGTGCCAGCAGCTCGTTGGACAGCTATGGCTACACCTTC. The variable domain in full, with the rest retrieved from reference TRBV7-2 and TRBJ1-2, is GAGVSQSPSNKVTEKGKDVELRCDPISGHTALYWYRQSLGQGLEFLIYFQGNSAPDKSGLPSDRFSAERTGGSVSTLTIQRTQQEDSAVYLCASSSLDSYGYTFGSGTRLTVV.

The chain employs TRBV20-1 and TRBJ1-1; D unresolved. The CDR3 extends over 11 amino acids. Germline V lookup: CDR1 DFQATT, CDR2 SNEGSKA (reference sequence). The germline V and J ends were trimmed by 7 bases and 2 bases, with 8 bases remaining between them. CDR3 sequence: CSVRGNTEAFF. In DNA form, the CDR3 reads TGCAGTGTTCGGGGAAACACTGAAGCTTTCTTT.

This clonotype was seen only a few times. The rearrangement joins TRBV29-1 to TRBJ2-7, with a weak D call TRBD1 (6 bases). The CDR3 length is 12 residues. The V gene's germline CDR1 is SQVTM and CDR2 ANQGSEA. The V end lost 7 bases, the J end lost 2 bases, and 12 bases lay between the germline ends. CDR3 in DNA: TGCAGCGCTGGACAGAGTACCTACGAGCAGTACTTC. Its protein product is CSAGQSTYEQYF.

This clonotype came up a few times. The chain combines TRBV20-1 with TRBJ1-1; D not certain. The CDR3 loop spans 14 amino acids. V was shortened by 0 bases and J by 1 base, with 9 bases between the two germline ends. Germline CDR1 and CDR2: DFQATT and SNEGSKA (reference sequence). Here the CDR3 reads CSARDLVGNTEAFF. Here the CDR3 DNA reads TGCAGTGCTAGAGATTTGGTGGGGAACACTGAAGCTTTCTTT.